The clone carrying this TCR beta chain was found a few times. Its antigen is unidentified. This sample was taken from a study of graft-versus-host responses after intestinal transplantation. Intraepithelial plus lamina propria lymphocytes were released by processing graft tissue. Study outcomes and limitations: In recipient marrow, GvH clones were found, and some appeared first in ileum or blood.

Only in-frame clones appear in the TCRdb table, and some are missing; sequencing was by immunoSEQ multiplex PCR. The sample yields about 15,000 clones, over 70% seen once. The trim removed 4 bases at V and 3 bases at J, leaving 7 bases unmatched. The CDR3 runs 15 residues. Per germline, CDR1 SGHRS and CDR2 YFSETQ. The gene calls are TRBV5-1 and TRBJ2-5; 9 nucleotides line up with TRBD2. This specimen consisted of ileum tissue, obtained around 69 weeks after intestinal transplant. This sequence was found in a human patient who received an intestinal transplant, so some T cells may come from the graft donor. The CDR3 nucleotides read TGCGCCAGCAGCCTTGGTTCTAGCGGGGAAGAGACCCAGTACTTC. This translates into CASSLGSSGEETQYF.